The T cell receptor (beta chain) described here comes from a study of blood T cell repertoires in COVID-19 (dated by TCRdb to 2018 to 2020). Regarding the complete study: The collaborator samples originated in the United States, Italy and Spain and spanned the acute and convalescent phases of COVID-19. The prospective study material was composed of cDNA or gDNA derived from T cells, B-cell-depleted T cells, or PBMCs. Subjects who had been exposed to COVID-19, were actively infected with it, or had recovered from it provided the deeply sampled blood TCRbeta repertoires that made up the dataset. The repertoires were released in a freely available public database intended as a resource for research on the immune response to SARS-CoV-2. The samples were drawn from two sources: the first 160 participants of the ongoing ImmuneRACE study, and 1,000 to 1,500 subjects contributed by 6 global collaborators. Sample metadata almost always included a de-identified subject ID, COVID-19 status, age in years and sex. Where available, HLA class I and class II types were obtained from metadata supplied by the sample provider rather than from assay-based typing.

One collaborating source in Seattle enrolled patients while the patients were actively infected and followed the patients over time throughout the course of disease. Whole blood was collected in K2EDTA tubes by collaborating institutions according to the institutions' own protocols. For TCRbeta analysis, collaborators shipped samples as frozen whole blood, isolated PBMCs, or DNA extracted from either of those sample types. The CDR3 numbers 18 residues from cysteine through phenylalanine. The only DNA kept is the CDR3, 54 bases in frame from the first base. CDR1 and CDR2 are read off the germline V gene (reference sequence) as LGHDT and YNNKEL. V trim: 3 bases; J trim: 0 bases; unmatched bases: 4. TCRbeta CDR3 regions were amplified from genomic DNA by means of the immunoSEQ Assay, a bias-controlled multiplex PCR. Under the source paper's analysis protocol: The number of nucleated cells in each sample was estimated from the amplification of reference gene primers within the assay. Sequence reads were collapsed and filtered to measure the absolute abundance of every unique TCRbeta CDR3 rearrangement. For each sample, productive Simpson clonality was calculated as the square root of Simpson's diversity index over productive rearrangements. TCRdb obtained this table from immuneACCESS and retained in-frame rearrangements with V and J assigned. These tables miss some clones; where compared with another copy, unresolved V genes account for less than half of the shortfall, and the remainder is unexplained. The V and J calls and the clone size are those of that table, but D and trimming were determined from the DNA. The sample includes 250,000 to 350,000 clones, with approximately 84% observed a single time. The leading ten clones occupy over 1.1% of the sample.

Points the paper makes about the study in general: The amount of clinical and demographic metadata varied by source and participant and was provided uncurated.

This clone appeared a few times. Its antigen is not yet known. The record has no base qualities; no much larger clone is one base away. The receptor was derived from a human donor with COVID-19, enrolled during active disease. The donor label of this sample is uncertain. The sequence is built from TRBV3-1 (or the pseudogene TRBV3-2) and TRBJ2-3, and TRBD2 matches 15 of the central bases. The source material was peripheral blood. The CDR3 region has the sequence CASSHGLAGGLSTDTQYF. The DNA is TGTGCCAGCAGCCACGGACTAGCGGGAGGGCTGAGCACAGATACGCAGTATTTT.